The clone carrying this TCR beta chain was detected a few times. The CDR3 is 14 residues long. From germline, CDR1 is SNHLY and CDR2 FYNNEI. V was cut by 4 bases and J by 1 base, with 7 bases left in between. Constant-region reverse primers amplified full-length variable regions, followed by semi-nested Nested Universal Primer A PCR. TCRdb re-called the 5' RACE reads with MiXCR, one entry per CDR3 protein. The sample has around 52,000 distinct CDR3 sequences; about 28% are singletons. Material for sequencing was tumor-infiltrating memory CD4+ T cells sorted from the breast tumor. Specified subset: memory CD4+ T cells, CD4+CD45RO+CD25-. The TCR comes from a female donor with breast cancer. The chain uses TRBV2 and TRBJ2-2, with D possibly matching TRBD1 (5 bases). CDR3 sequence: CASSAQENTGELFF. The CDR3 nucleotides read TGTGCCAGCAGTGCACAGGAGAACACCGGGGAGCTGTTTTTT.